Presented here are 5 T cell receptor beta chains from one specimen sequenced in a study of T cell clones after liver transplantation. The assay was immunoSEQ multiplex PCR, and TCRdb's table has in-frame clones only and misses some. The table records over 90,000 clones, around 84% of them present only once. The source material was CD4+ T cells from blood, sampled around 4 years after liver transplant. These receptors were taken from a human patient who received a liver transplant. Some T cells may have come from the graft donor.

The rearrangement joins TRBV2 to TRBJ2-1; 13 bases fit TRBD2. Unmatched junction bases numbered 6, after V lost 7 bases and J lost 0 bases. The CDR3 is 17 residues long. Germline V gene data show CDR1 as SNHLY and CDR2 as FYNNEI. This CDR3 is CASKTSGGTYSYNEQFF. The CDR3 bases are TGTGCCAGCAAGACTAGCGGGGGGACCTACTCCTACAATGAGCAGTTCTTC.

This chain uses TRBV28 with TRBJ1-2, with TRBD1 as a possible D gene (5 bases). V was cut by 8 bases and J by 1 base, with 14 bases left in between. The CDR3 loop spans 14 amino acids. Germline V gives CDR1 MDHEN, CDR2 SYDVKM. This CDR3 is CASLGTPSNYGYTF. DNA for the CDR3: TGTGCCAGCCTGGGGACTCCGAGTAACTATGGCTACACCTTC.

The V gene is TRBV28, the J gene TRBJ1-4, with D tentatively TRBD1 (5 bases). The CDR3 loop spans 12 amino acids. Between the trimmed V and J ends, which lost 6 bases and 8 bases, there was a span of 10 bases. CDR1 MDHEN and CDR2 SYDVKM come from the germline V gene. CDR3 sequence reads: CASRQVEEKLFF. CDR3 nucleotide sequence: TGTGCCAGCAGACAGGTGGAGGAAAAACTGTTTTTT.

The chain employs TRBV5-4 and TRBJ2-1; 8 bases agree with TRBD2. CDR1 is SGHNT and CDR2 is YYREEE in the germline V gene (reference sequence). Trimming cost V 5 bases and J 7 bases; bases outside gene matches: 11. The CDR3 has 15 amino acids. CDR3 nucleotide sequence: TGTGCCAGCAGGGCCGGGACTAGAGGGGCGAATGAGCAGTTCTTC. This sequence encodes CASRAGTRGANEQFF.

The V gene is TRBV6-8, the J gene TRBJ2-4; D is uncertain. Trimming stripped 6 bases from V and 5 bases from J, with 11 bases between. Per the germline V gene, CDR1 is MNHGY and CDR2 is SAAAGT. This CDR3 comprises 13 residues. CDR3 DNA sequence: TGTGCCAGCAGCCATAGAAACGAAAACATTCAGTACTTC. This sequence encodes CASSHRNENIQYF.